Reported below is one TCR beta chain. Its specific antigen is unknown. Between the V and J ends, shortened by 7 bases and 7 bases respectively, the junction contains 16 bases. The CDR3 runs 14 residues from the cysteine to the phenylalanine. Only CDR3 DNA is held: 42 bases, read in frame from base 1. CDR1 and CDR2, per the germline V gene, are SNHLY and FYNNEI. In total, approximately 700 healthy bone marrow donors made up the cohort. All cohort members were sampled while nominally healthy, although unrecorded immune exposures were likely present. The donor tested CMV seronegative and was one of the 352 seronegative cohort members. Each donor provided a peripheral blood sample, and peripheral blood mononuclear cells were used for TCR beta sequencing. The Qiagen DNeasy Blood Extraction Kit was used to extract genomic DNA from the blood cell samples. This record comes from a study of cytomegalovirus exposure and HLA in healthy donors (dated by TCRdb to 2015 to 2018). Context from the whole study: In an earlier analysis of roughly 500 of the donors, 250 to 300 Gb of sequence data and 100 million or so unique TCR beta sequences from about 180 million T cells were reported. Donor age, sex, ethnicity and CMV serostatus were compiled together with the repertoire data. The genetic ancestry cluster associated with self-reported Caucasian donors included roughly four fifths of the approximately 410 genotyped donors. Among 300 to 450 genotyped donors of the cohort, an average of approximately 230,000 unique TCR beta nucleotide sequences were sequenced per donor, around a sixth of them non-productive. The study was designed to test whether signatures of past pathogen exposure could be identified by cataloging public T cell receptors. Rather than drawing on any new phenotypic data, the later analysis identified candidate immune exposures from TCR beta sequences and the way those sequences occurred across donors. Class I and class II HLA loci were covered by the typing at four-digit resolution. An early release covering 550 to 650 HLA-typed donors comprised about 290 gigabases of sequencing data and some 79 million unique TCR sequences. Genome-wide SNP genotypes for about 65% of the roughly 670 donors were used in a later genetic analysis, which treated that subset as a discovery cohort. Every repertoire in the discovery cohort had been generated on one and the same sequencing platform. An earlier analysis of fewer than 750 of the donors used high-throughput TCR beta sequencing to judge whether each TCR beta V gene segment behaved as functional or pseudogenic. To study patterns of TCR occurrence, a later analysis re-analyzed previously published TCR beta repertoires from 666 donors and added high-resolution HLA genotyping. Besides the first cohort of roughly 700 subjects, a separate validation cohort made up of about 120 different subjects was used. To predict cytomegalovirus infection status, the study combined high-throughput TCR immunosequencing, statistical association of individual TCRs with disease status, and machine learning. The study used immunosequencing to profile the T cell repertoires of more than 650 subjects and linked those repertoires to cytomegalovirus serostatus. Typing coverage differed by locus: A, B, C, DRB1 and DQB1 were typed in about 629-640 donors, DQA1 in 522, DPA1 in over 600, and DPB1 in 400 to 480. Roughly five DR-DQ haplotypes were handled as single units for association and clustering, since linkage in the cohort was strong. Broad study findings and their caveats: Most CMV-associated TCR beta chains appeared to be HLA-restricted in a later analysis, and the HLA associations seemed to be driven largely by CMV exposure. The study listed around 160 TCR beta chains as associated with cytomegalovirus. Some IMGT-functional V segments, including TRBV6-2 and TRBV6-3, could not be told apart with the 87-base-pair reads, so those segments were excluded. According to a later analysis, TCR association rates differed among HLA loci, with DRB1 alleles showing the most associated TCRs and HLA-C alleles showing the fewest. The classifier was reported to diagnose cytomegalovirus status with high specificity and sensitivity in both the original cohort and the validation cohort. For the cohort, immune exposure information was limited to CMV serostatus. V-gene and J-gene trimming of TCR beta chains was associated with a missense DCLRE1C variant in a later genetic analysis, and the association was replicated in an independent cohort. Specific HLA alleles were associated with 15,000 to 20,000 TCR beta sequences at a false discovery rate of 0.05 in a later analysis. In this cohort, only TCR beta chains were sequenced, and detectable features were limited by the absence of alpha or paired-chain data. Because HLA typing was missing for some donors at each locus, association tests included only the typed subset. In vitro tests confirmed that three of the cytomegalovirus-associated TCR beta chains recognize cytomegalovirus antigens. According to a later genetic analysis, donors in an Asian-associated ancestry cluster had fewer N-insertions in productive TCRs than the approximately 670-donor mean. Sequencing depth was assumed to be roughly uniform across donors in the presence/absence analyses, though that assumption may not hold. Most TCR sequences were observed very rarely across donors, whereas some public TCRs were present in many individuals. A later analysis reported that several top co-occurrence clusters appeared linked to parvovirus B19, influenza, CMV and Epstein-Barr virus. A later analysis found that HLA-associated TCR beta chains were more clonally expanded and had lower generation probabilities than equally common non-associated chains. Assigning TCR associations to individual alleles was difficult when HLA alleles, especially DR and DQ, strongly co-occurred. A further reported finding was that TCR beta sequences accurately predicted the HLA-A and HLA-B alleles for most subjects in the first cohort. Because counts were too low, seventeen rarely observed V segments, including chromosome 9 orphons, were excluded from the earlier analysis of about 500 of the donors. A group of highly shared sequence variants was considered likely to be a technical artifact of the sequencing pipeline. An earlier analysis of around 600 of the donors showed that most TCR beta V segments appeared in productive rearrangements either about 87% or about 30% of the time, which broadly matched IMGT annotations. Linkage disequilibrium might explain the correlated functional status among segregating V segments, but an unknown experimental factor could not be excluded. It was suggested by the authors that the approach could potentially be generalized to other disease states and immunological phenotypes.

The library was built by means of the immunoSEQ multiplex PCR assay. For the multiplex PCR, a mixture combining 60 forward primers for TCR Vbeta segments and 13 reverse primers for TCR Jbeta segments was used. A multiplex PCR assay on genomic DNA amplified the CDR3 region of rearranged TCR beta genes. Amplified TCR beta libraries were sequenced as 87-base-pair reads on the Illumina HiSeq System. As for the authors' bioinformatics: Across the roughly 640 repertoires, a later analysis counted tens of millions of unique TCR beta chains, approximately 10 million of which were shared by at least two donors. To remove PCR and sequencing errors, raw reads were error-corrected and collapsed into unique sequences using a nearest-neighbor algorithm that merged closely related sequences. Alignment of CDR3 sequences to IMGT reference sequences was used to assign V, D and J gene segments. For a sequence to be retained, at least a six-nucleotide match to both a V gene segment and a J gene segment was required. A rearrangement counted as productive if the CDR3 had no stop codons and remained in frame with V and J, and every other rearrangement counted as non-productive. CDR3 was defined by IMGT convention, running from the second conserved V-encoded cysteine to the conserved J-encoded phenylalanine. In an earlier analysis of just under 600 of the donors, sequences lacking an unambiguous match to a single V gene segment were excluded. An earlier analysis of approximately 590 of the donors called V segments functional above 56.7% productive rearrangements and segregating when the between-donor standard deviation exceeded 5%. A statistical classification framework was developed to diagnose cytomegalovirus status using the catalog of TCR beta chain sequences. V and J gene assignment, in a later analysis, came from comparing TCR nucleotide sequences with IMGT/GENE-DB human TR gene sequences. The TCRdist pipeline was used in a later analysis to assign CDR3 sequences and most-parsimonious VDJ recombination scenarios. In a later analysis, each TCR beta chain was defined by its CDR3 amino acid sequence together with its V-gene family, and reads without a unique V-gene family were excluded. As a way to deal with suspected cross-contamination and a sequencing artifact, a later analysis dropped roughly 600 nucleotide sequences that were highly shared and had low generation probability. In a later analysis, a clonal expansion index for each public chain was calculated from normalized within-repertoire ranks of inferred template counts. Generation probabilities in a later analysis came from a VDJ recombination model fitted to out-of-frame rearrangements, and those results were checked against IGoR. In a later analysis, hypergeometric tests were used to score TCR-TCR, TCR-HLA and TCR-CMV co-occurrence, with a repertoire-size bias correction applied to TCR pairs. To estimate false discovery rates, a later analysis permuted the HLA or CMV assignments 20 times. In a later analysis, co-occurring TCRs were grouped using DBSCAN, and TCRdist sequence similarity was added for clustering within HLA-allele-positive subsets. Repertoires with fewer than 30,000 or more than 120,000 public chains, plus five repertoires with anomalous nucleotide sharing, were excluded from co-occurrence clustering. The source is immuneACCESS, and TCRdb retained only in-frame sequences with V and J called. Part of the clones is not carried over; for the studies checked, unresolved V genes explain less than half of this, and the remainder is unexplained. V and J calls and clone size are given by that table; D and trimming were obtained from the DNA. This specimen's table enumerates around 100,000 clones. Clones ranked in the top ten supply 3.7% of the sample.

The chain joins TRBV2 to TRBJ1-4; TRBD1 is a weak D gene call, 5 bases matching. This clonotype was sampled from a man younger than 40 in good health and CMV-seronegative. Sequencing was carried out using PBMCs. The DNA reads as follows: TGTGCCAGCATTCGGACGGCACAGGCTGAAAAACTGTTTTTT. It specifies CASIRTAQAEKLFF.